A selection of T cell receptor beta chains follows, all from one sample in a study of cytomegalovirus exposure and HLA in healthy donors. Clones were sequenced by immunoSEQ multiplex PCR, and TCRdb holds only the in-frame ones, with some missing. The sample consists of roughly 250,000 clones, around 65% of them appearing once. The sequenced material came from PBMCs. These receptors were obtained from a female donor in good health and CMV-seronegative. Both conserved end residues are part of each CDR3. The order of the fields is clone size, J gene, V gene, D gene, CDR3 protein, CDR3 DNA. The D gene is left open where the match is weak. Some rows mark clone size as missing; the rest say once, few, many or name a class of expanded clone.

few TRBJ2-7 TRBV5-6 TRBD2 CASSSRTSLSEQYF TGTGCCAGCAGCTCCAGGACTAGCCTTTCCGAGCAGTACTTC
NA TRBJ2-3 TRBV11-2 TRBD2 CASSFKTSGRSTDTQYF TGTGCCAGCAGCTTTAAGACTAGCGGGAGGAGCACAGATACGCAGTATTTT
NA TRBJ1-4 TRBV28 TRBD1 CTSSGGTGVEKLFF TGTACCAGCAGTGGGGGGACAGGGGTTGAAAAACTGTTTTTT
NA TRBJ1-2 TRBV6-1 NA CASSDAWGGGGYTF TGTGCCAGCAGTGATGCGTGGGGGGGCGGGGGCTACACCTTC
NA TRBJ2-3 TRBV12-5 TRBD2 CASGLGDYSTDTQYF TGTGCTAGTGGTTTGGGGGACTACAGCACAGATACGCAGTATTTT
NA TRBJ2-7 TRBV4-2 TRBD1 CASSQGVTGTGGSYEQYF TGTGCCAGCAGCCAAGGGGTGACCGGGACAGGAGGGTCCTACGAGCAGTACTTC
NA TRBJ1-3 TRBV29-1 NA CSVESPSRGTSIYF TGCAGCGTTGAATCACCCTCCCGCGGGACTAGCATATATTTT
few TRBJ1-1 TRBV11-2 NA CASSLSGGSGTEAFF TGTGCCAGCAGCTTAAGTGGGGGCAGTGGCACTGAAGCTTTCTTT
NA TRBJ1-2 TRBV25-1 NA CASSEGTPYGYTF TGTGCCAGCAGTGAAGGGACACCCTATGGCTACACCTTC
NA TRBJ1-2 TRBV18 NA CASSSDTYGYTF TGTGCCAGCTCCTCGGACACCTATGGCTACACCTTC
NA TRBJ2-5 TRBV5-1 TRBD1 CASSLPGTGGAGETQYF TGCGCCAGCAGCTTACCCGGGACAGGGGGCGCCGGAGAGACCCAGTACTTC
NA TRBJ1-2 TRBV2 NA CASSVDSYGYTF TGTGCCAGCAGTGTTGACAGCTATGGCTACACCTTC
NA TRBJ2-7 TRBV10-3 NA CAISEQYEQYF TGTGCCATCAGTGAACAATACGAGCAGTACTTC
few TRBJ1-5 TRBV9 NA CASSADGGAANQPQHF TGTGCCAGCAGCGCCGACGGGGGGGCAGCGAATCAGCCCCAGCATTTT
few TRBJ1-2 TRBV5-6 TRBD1 CASSLPYRGRNYGYTF TGTGCCAGCAGCTTACCCTACAGGGGGAGGAACTATGGCTACACCTTC
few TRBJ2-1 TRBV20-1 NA CSASRGNEQFF TGCAGTGCTAGTAGGGGTAATGAGCAGTTCTTC
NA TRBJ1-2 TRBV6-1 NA CASSPGGNYGYTF TGTGCCAGCAGCCCGGGGGGGAACTATGGCTACACCTTC
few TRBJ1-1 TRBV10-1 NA CASSATPRGAFF TGCGCCAGCAGTGCTACTCCCCGAGGGGCTTTCTTT
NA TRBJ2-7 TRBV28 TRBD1 CASSLRTGSDEQYF TGTGCCAGCAGTCTCAGGACAGGGTCGGACGAGCAGTACTTC
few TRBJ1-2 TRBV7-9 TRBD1 CSSSFLGQTGGYTF TGTTCCAGCAGCTTCTTGGGACAGACCGGCGGCTACACCTTC
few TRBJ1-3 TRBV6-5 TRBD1 CASARGLSSGNTIYF TGTGCCAGCGCAAGGGGGCTCAGCTCTGGAAACACCATATATTTT
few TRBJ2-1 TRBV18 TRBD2 CASSPVAGGPSSYNEQFF TGTGCCAGCTCTCCCGTAGCGGGAGGTCCCAGCTCCTACAATGAGCAGTTCTTC
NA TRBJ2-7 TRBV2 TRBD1 CASSADRGIAYEQYF TGTGCCAGCAGTGCGGACAGGGGAATTGCCTACGAGCAGTACTTC
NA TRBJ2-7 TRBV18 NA CASSPEGHEQYF TGTGCCAGCTCACCGGAGGGTCACGAGCAGTACTTC
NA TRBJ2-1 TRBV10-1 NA CASSSIEGNEQFF TGCGCCAGCAGTTCTATCGAGGGTAATGAGCAGTTCTTC
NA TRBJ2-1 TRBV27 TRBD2 CASRPGTSGMGEQFF TGTGCCAGCAGACCCGGGACTAGCGGGATGGGGGAGCAGTTCTTC
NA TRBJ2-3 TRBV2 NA CASSESLGWGTDTQYF TGTGCCAGCAGTGAAAGCCTAGGCTGGGGCACAGATACGCAGTATTTT
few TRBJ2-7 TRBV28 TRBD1 CASRGTGVSYEQYF TGTGCCAGCAGGGGGACAGGGGTATCCTACGAGCAGTACTTC
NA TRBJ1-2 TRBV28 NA CASSSSGNYGYTF TGTGCCAGCAGTTCATCGGGGAACTATGGCTACACCTTC
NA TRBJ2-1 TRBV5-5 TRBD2 CASSFWTAGEGEQFF TGTGCCAGCAGCTTCTGGACAGCGGGAGAGGGAGAGCAGTTCTTC
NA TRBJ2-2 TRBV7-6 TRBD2 CASIRPSPFDSGRTGELFF TGTGCCAGCATCAGACCTTCTCCTTTTGATAGCGGGAGGACCGGGGAGCTGTTTTTT
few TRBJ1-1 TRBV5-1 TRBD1 CASSLLGQGDGTEAFF TGCGCCAGCAGCTTGCTAGGACAGGGGGATGGGACTGAAGCTTTCTTT
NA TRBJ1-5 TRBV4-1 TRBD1 CASSLGTGSNQPQHF TGCGCCAGCAGCCTAGGGACAGGGAGCAATCAGCCCCAGCATTTT
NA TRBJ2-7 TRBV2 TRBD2 CANTGFVSGSPYEQYF TGTGCCAACACAGGGTTCGTCAGCGGGAGCCCCTACGAGCAGTACTTC
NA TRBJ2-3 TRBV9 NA CASSRSGEADTQYF TGTGCCAGCAGCCGATCCGGAGAGGCAGATACGCAGTATTTT
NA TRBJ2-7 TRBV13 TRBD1 CASSAPRRQGYYEQYF TGTGCCAGCAGCGCCCCCCGTCGACAGGGCTACTACGAGCAGTACTTC
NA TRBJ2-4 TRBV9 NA CASSVATVANIQYF TGTGCCAGCAGCGTAGCTACAGTGGCGAACATTCAGTACTTC
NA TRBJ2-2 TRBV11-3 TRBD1 CASSRGQGGTGELFF TGTGCCAGCAGCCGAGGACAGGGGGGCACCGGGGAGCTGTTTTTT
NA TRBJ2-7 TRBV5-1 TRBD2 CASSLPGTSGNYEQYF TGCGCCAGCAGCTTGCCCGGGACTAGCGGGAACTACGAGCAGTACTTC
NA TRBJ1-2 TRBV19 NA CASADRWYGYTF TGTGCCAGTGCCGACAGGTGGTATGGCTACACCTTC
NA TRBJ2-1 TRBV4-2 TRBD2 CASSQGSQREGYNEQFF TGTGCCAGCAGCCAAGGTTCACAGCGGGAGGGTTACAATGAGCAGTTCTTC
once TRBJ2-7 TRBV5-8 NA CASSLLGGRKSKEQYF TGTGCCAGCAGCTTGCTTGGTGGGAGAAAAAGTAAAGAGCAGTACTTC
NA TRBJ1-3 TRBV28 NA CASSPQGIRLGNTIYF TGTGCCAGCAGTCCACAGGGAATCCGCCTTGGAAACACCATATATTTT
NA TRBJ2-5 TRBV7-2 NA CASSTRQIQETQYF TGTGCCAGCAGCACGCGACAGATCCAAGAGACCCAGTACTTC
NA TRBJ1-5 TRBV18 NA CASSPSLSNQPQHF TGTGCCAGCTCACCGAGCCTATCTAATCAGCCCCAGCATTTT
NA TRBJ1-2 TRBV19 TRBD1 CASIGSAGGYTF TGTGCCAGTATTGGTTCGGCAGGGGGGTACACCTTC
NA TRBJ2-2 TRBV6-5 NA CASSRLVGELFF TGTGCCAGCAGCCGACTAGTAGGGGAGCTGTTTTTT
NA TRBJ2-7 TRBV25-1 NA CASSVPGGGLNEQCF TGTGCCAGCAGTGTTCCTGGCGGGGGCCTCAACGAGCAGTGCTTC
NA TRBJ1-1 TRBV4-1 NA CASSQEHSRGRRMNTEAFF TGCGCCAGCAGCCAAGAGCATTCCAGAGGGAGGAGGATGAACACTGAAGCTTTCTTT
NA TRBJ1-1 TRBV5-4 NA CASTTPKDSSLNTEAFF TGTGCCAGCACCACCCCTAAAGACAGCTCTCTGAACACTGAAGCTTTCTTT
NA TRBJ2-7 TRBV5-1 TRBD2 CASSLRLAGVSYEQYF TGCGCCAGCAGCTTAAGACTAGCGGGAGTCTCCTACGAGCAGTACTTC
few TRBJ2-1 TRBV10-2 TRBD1 CATQHGQGANEQFF TGCGCCACTCAACACGGACAGGGGGCCAATGAGCAGTTCTTC
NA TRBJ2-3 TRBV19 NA CATAGFVTDTQYF TGTGCCACCGCGGGATTCGTCACAGATACGCAGTATTTT
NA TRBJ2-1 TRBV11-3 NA CASSPSSYNEQFF TGTGCCAGCAGCCCGAGCTCCTACAATGAGCAGTTCTTC
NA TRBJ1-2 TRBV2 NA CASTGVGYGYTF TGTGCCAGCACGGGGGTTGGCTATGGCTACACCTTC
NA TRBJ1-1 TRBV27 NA CASSSGAPNTEAFF TGTGCCAGCTCCTCAGGGGCCCCGAACACTGAAGCTTTCTTT
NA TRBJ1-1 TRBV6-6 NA CASSAGLGNTEAFF TGTGCCAGCAGTGCAGGGTTGGGAAACACTGAAGCTTTCTTT
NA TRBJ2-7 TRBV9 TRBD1 CASSPRWTGFHEQYF TGTGCCAGCAGCCCCCGGTGGACAGGGTTCCACGAGCAGTACTTC
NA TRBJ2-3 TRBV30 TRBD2 CASQLAGGPGDTQYF TGTGCCTCCCAACTAGCGGGAGGGCCAGGAGATACGCAGTATTTT
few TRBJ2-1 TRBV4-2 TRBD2 CASSQGITSGRYNEQFF TGTGCCAGCAGCCAAGGAATAACTAGCGGGAGGTACAATGAGCAGTTCTTC